This T cell receptor (beta chain) was sequenced in a study of monozygotic twins with inflammatory bowel disease. From the 5' RACE reads, TCRdb lists one entry per CDR3 protein and no DNA. The sample table includes 200,000 to 250,000 distinct CDR3 sequences. The CDR3 runs 15 residues. The gene calls are TRBV12-3 or TRBV12-4 and TRBJ1-6; there is no DNA to check the TCRdb D call of TRBD1. This TCR was sampled from a human donor with ulcerative colitis or Crohn's disease, or a healthy co-twin of an affected twin (not recorded which). The specimen sequenced was blood. The CDR3 here is CASSPGTGENSPLHF.